The table lists the clone carrying this T cell receptor beta chain with a few counts. The antigen remains undetermined. This sample was taken from a study of response to subunit inactivated influenza vaccine. Study-level findings and limits: A suggestion made by the authors is that each seasonal influenza vaccination recruits few new T cells.

TCRdb analysed the RT-PCR reads with MiXCR anew, one entry per CDR3 protein. The repertoire holds 400,000 to 650,000 distinct CDR3 sequences, with less than 7.5% as singletons. Looked up from germline, CDR1 is SEHNR and CDR2 is FQNEAQ (reference sequence). V was cut by 3 bases and J by 7 bases, with 9 bases left in between. This CDR3 region has 12 residues. The sample consisted of PBMCs from blood, taken around 25 months after vaccination. The receptor was isolated from a man aged 50-75 years who received an inactivated influenza vaccine. The V call is TRBV7-9, the J call TRBJ1-2; D might be TRBD1 (5 bases). CDR3 sequence reads: CASSLDISGYTF. CDR3 coding DNA: TGTGCCAGCAGCTTGGACATCTCTGGCTACACCTTC.